The 10 T cell receptor beta chains below come from one sample, sequenced in a study of CD8+ T cells in alopecia areata. After isolation, RNA underwent reverse transcription to generate cDNA as the sequencing template. Sequencing was performed with immunoSEQ multiplex PCR; in TCRdb, only in-frame clones are kept and a portion is missing. The sample lists 150,000 or so clones, 87% occurring once. The specimen was CD8+ T cells sorted from blood, collected at week 0. The receptors were sampled from a human donor with alopecia areata.

V usage is TRBV11-2 and J usage is TRBJ2-7; 9 bases match TRBD1. CDR3 length: 14 amino acids. In germline, CDR1 is SGHAT, CDR2 FQNNGV. Germline trimming cut 5 bases from V and 7 bases from J; bases unmatched to any gene: 9. CDR3 nucleotides: TGTGCCAGCAGCCACGGGACAGGGCCCGGTGAGCAGTACTTC. Translated: CASSHGTGPGEQYF. The variable domain in full, with the rest retrieved from reference TRBV11-2 and TRBJ2-7, is EAGVAQSPRYKIIEKRQSVAFWCNPISGHATLYWYQQILGQGPKLLIQFQNNGVVDDSQLPKDRFSAERLKGVDSTLKIQPAKLEDSAVYLCASSHGTGPGEQYFGPGTRLTVT.

The rearrangement links TRBV19 to TRBJ2-1; D is unresolved. Germline values: CDR1 LNHDA, CDR2 SQIVND (reference sequence). The V gene lost 6 bases and the J gene lost 11 bases, with 11 bases spanning the gap. The CDR3 runs 11 residues. CDR3 loop: CASSPGYKQFF. CDR3 DNA sequence: TGTGCCAGTAGCCCGGGCTACAAGCAGTTCTTC.

This sequence joins TRBV5-1 and TRBJ2-1; TRBD2 aligns across 7 bases. The CDR3 has 15 residues. V shed 5 bases, J shed 0 bases, and the junction held 5 bases outside the gene matches. The germline CDR1 and CDR2 sequences are SGHRS and YFSETQ. CDR3 residues: CASRARGDSYNEQFF. CDR3 nucleotide sequence: TGCGCCAGCAGGGCCCGGGGGGACTCCTACAATGAGCAGTTCTTC.

The V and J genes are TRBV5-1 and TRBJ2-7; D ambiguous. This CDR3 region has 13 residues. The germline gives CDR1 SGHRS, CDR2 YFSETQ. Trimming stripped 0 bases from V and 4 bases from J, with 8 bases between. CDR3 in DNA: TGCGCCAGCAGCTTGGAGTTCAGTTACGAGCAGTACTTC. Amino acids: CASSLEFSYEQYF.

The V call is TRBV10-3, the J call TRBJ1-1; D gene ambiguous. Trimming removed 11 bases at V and 1 base at J, with 5 bases between. The CDR3 sequence is 10 residues long. Germline V CDR1 and CDR2: ENHRY, SYGVKD. DNA for the CDR3: TGTGCCTCCGGGAACACTGAAGCTTTCTTT. It encodes CASGNTEAFF.

In its sample, this clone was seen a few times. V usage is TRBV7-6 and J usage is TRBJ1-2; TRBD1 might be the D (6 bases). CDR1 is SGHVS, CDR2 FNYEAQ, per germline. The CDR3 runs 13 residues. The V gene lost 5 bases and the J gene lost 6 bases, with 13 bases spanning the gap. CDR3 loop: CASSLLGGNGYTF. The CDR3 DNA is TGTGCCAGCAGCCTACTGGGGGGCAATGGCTACACCTTC.

V and J are TRBV7-9 and TRBJ2-1, with a possible D match to TRBD2 (6 bases). V gave up 5 bases and J gave up 4 bases, with 21 bases separating them. CDR1 SEHNR and CDR2 FQNEAQ come from the germline V gene (reference sequence). The CDR3 totals 17 residues. The CDR3 sequence is CASSPTDWVGGYNEQFF. For the CDR3, the DNA is TGTGCCAGCAGCCCCACAGATTGGGTCGGGGGATACAATGAGCAGTTCTTC.

V usage is TRBV7-9 and J usage is TRBJ1-5, with TRBD1 as a possible D gene (5 bases). Trimming took off 5 bases at V and 5 bases at J, with 16 bases between the two ends. The CDR3 loop spans 15 amino acids. Germline-derived CDR1 and CDR2 are SEHNR and FQNEAQ (reference sequence). CDR3 DNA sequence: TGTGCCAGCAGCCTCACCGGGACGGCAGATCAGCCCCAGCATTTT. This codes for CASSLTGTADQPQHF.

CDR3 nucleotide sequence: TGTGCCAGCAGCTTAAGTAAGACCGGGTGGGATGAGCAGTTCTTC. Translating gives CASSLSKTGWDEQFF. The chain links TRBV11-2 to TRBJ2-1, with D uncertain. The germline CDR1 and CDR2 sequences are SGHAT and FQNNGV. V was cut by 2 bases and J by 8 bases, with 16 bases left in between. The CDR3 loop spans 15 amino acids. The full variable domain, rest sourced from reference TRBV11-2 and TRBJ2-1, is EAGVAQSPRYKIIEKRQSVAFWCNPISGHATLYWYQQILGQGPKLLIQFQNNGVVDDSQLPKDRFSAERLKGVDSTLKIQPAKLEDSAVYLCASSLSKTGWDEQFFGPGTRLTVL.

The chain employs TRBV5-6 and TRBJ2-6; D is possibly TRBD1 or TRBD2 (5 bases each). The CDR3 is made up of 17 amino acids. The germline V gene encodes CDR1 SGHDT and CDR2 YYEEEE. With 3 bases removed from V and 4 bases from J, the gap between germline ends came to 17 bases. This CDR3 reads CASSYRLSRDGANVLTF. CDR3 coding DNA: TGTGCCAGCAGCTACCGATTGTCCCGGGACGGGGCCAACGTCCTGACTTTC.